The clone carrying this TCR beta chain was picked up a small number of times. The data were taken from a study of blood T cell repertoires in COVID-19. Overall study context: Both acute and convalescent COVID-19 samples were obtained from the United States, Italy and Spain. T cells, B-cell-depleted T cells, or PBMCs supplied cDNA or gDNA.

With 7 bases clipped from V and 2 bases from J, the junction kept 8 bases outside the gene matches. The CDR3 totals 14 residues. Germline V gene sequence: CDR1 MNHEY, CDR2 SMNVEV (reference sequence). In the authors' methods: Estimated nucleated cell counts came from reference gene primer amplification. Some clones are missing from TCRdb's copy, which holds only in-frame ones; the method was immunoSEQ multiplex PCR. That table supplies the V and J calls and clone size; D and trimming were determined from the DNA. The sample carries 50,000 to 70,000 clones, approximately 91% recorded once. This clonotype originated in a woman aged 70-85 years with active COVID-19. J is TRBJ2-7 and V is TRBV27; 7 bases agree with TRBD1. Sequencing input: peripheral blood. CDR3 DNA sequence: TGTGCCAGCACCCACAGACAGGGACCCTACGAGCAGTACTTC. Its protein product is CASTHRQGPYEQYF.